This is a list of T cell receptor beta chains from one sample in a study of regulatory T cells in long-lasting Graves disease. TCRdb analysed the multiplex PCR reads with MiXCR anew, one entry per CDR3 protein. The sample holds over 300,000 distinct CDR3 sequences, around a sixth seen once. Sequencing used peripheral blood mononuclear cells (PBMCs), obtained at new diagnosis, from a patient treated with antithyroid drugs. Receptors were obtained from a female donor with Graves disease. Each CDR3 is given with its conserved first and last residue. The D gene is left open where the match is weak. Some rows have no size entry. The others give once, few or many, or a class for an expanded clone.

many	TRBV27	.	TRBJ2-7	TGTGCCACCACCTTTTTTAGCGGAGCCACCTACGAGCAGTACTTC	CATTFFSGATYEQYF
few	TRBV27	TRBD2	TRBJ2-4	TGTGCCAGCAGTTTATCGAACGGGAGGGCCCAAAACATTCAGTACTTC	CASSLSNGRAQNIQYF
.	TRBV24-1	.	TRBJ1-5	TGTGCCACCAGTGGGCCGGGGAATCAGCCCCAGCATTTT	CATSGPGNQPQHF
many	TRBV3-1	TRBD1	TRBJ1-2	TGTGCCAGCACCGGGACAGCTAGGGTCAGCTACACCTTC	CASTGTARVSYTF
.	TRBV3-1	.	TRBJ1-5	TGTGCCAGCAGCCAAAAAGGGAATCAGCCCCAGCATTTT	CASSQKGNQPQHF
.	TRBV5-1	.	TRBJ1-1	TGCGCCAGCAGCTCAAAGTTGGAAGACATGAACACTGAAGCTTTCTTT	CASSSKLEDMNTEAFF
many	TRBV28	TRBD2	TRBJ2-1	TGTGCCAGCAGTCCCTCTAGCGGACCTGAGAATGAGCAGTTCTTC	CASSPSSGPENEQFF
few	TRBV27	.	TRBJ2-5	TGTGCCAGCAGAACAGCCCAAGAGACCCAGTACTTC	CASRTAQETQYF
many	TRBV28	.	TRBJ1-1	TGTGCCAGCAGTTTCCCAGGGCTGAACACTGAAGCTTTCTTT	CASSFPGLNTEAFF
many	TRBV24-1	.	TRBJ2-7	TGTGCCACCAGTCCTCGGCCGTTCTTCTACGAGCAGTACTTC	CATSPRPFFYEQYF
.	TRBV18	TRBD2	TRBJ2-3	TGTGCCAGCTCACCACCGGGACTAGCGGGAGATACGCAGTATTTT	CASSPPGLAGDTQYF
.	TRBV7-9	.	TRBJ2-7	TGTGCCAGCAGCTTATCTCAGGGGGGAACCTACGAGCAGTACTTC	CASSLSQGGTYEQYF
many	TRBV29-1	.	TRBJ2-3	TGCAGCGTTGTGGCAGCTAGCACAGATACGCAGTATTTT	CSVVAASTDTQYF
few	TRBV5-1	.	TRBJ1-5	TGCGCCAGCCGATTGAACTGGGGGAGCAATCAGCCCCAGCATTTT	CASRLNWGSNQPQHF
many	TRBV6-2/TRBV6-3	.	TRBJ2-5	TGTGCCAGCAGTCCCGGGACTTTCCAAGAGACCCAGTACTTC	CASSPGTFQETQYF
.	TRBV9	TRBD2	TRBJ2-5	TGTGCCAGCAGCCCTGGGACTAGCGGGAGCAAAGAGACCCAGTACTTC	CASSPGTSGSKETQYF
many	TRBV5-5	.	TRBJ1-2	TGTGCCAGTCGGCAAGGGTACGGCTACACCTTC	CASRQGYGYTF
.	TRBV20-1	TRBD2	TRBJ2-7	TGCAGTCACATCGGACTAGCGGGTGCCGAGCAGTACTTC	CSHIGLAGAEQYF
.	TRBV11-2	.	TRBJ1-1	TGTGCCAGCAGCTTATTAGGAAGTACTGAAGCTTTCTTT	CASSLLGSTEAFF
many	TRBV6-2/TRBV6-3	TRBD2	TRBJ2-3	TGTGCCAGCAGTTACTTAACGGGGGGGAGCACAGATACGCAGTATTTT	CASSYLTGGSTDTQYF
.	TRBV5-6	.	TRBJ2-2	TGTGCCAGCAGCTTGCTCTGGCAGGGGCACACCGGGGAGCTGTTTTTT	CASSLLWQGHTGELFF
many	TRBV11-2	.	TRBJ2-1	TGTGCCAGCAGCTGGGGGGACGGGTTCGATGAGCAGTTCTTC	CASSWGDGFDEQFF
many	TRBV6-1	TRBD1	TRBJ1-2	TGTGCCAGCAGCTTGGGACAGGACGGCTATGGCTACACCTTC	CASSLGQDGYGYTF